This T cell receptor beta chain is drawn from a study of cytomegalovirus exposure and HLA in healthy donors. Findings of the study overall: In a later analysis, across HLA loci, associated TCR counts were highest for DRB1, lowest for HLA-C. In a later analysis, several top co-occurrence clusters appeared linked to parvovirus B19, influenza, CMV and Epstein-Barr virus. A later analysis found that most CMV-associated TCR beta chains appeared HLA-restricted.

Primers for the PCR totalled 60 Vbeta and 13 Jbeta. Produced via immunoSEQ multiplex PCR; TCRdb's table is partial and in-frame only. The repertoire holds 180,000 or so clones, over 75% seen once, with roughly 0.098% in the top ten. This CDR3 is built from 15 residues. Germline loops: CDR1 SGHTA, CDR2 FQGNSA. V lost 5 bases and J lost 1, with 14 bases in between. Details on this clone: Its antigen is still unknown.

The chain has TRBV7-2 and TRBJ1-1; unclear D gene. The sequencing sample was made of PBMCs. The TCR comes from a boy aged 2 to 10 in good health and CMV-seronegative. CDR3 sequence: CASSLTPGSNTEAFF. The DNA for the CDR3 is TGTGCCAGCAGCCTCACACCCGGGTCGAACACTGAAGCTTTCTTT.